The T cell receptor (beta chain) described here comes from a study of shared T cell receptors in the human thymus. Trimming removed 0 bases at V and 5 bases at J, with 13 bases between. The length of the CDR3 is 16 residues. From germline, CDR1 is MGHRA and CDR2 YSYEKL. The repertoire was sequenced with immunoSEQ multiplex PCR; TCRdb's copy has only in-frame clones and lacks some. The sample consists of about 660,000 clones, approximately 87% of them appearing once. These sequences were also reported in another study, on human thymus T cells.

V gene TRBV4-1 combines with J gene TRBJ1-4; the D is unclear. The receptor was derived from a boy younger than two with a congenital heart defect. The specimen was thymocytes. DNA for the CDR3: TGCGCCAGCAGCCAAGATCCCAGGCAGTCAAATGAAAAACTGTTTTTT. Translating it yields CASSQDPRQSNEKLFF.